This entry describes one T cell receptor beta chain. Its target is not known. The study ran its PCR with 60 Vbeta and 13 Jbeta primers. Some clones are missing from TCRdb's copy, which holds only in-frame ones; the method was immunoSEQ multiplex PCR. Among approximately 190,000 clones, over 70% were seen once, and the ten largest hold approximately 3.9%. The data belong to a study of cytomegalovirus exposure and HLA in healthy donors. For the study at large: Around 79 million unique TCRs, all from HLA-typed donors, were included in an early release of the data.

The V and J ends lost 5 bases and 6 bases respectively, with 8 bases between them. The CDR3 totals 12 residues. Germline values: CDR1 SNHLY, CDR2 FYNNEI. The study's findings and limits: When a later analysis was performed, an Asian-associated ancestry cluster reportedly had fewer N-insertions than the approximately 600-donor mean.

The J gene is TRBJ2-1, the V gene TRBV2; D is unresolved. The sample was PBMCs. This sequence originates from a middle-aged man in good health and CMV-seronegative. The CDR3 region is CASSLTGNEQFF. In DNA, the CDR3 is TGTGCCAGCAGTTTAACGGGCAATGAGCAGTTCTTC. The full variable domain, in which reference TRBV2 and TRBJ2-1 provide the parts outside the CDR3, is EPEVTQTPSHQVTQMGQEVILRCVPISNHLYFYWYRQILGQKVEFLVSFYNNEISEKSEIFDDQFSVERPDGSNFTLKIRSTKLEDSAMYFCASSLTGNEQFFGPGTRLTVL.